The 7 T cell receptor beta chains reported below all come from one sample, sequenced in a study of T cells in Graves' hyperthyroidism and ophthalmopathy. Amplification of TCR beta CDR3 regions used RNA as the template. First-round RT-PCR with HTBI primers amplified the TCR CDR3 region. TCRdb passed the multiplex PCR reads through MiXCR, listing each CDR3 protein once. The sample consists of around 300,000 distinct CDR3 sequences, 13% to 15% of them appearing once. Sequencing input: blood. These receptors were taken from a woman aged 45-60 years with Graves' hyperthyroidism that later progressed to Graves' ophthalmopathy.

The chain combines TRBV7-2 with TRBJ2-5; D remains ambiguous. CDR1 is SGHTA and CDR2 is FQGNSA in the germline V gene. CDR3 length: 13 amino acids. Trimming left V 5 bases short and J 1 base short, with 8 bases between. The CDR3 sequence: CASSVTFQETQYF. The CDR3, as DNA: TGTGCCAGCAGCGTAACTTTCCAAGAGACCCAGTACTTC.

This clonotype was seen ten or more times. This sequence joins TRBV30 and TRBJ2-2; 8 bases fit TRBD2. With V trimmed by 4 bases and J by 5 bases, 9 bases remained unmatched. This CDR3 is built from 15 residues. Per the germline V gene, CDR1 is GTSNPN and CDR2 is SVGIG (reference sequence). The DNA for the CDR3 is TGTGCCTGGACCGTGGGAGCGGGAGCAACCGGGGAGCTGTTTTTT. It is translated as CAWTVGAGATGELFF.

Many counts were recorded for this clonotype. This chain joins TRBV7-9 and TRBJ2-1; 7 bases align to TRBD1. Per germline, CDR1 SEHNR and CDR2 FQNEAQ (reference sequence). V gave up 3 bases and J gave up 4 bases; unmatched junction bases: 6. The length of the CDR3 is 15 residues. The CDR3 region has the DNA TGTGCCAGCAGCTTCGACAGGGCGAGTTACAATGAGCAGTTCTTC. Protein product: CASSFDRASYNEQFF. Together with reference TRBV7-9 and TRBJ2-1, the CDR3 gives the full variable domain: DTGVSQNPRHKITKRGQNVTFRCDPISEHNRLYWYRQTLGQGPEFLTYFQNEAQLEKSRLLSDRFSAERPKGSFSTLEIQRTEQGDSAMYLCASSFDRASYNEQFFGPGTRLTVL.

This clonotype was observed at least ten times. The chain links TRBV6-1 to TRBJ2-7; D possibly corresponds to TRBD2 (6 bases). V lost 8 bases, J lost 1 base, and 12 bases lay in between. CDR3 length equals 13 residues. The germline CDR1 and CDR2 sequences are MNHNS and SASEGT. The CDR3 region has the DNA TGTGCCAGCGAGACGGGGGTTTCCTACGAGCAGTACTTC. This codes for CASETGVSYEQYF.

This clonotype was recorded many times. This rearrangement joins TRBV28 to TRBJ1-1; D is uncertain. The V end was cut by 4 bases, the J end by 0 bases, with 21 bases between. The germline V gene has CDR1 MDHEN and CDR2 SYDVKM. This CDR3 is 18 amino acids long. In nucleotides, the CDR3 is TGTGCCAGCAGTTGGATTTCACAGACGGACCGAATGAACACTGAAGCTTTCTTT. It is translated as CASSWISQTDRMNTEAFF.

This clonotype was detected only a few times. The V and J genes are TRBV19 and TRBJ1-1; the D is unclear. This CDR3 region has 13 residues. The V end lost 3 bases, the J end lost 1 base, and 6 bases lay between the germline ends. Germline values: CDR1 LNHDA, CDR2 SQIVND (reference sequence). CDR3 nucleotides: TGTGCCAGTAGTATGGGAGAGAACACTGAAGCTTTCTTT. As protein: CASSMGENTEAFF.

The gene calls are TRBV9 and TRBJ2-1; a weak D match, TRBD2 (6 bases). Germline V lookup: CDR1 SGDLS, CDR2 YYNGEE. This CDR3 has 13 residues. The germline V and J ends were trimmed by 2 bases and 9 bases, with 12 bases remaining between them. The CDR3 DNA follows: TGTGCCAGCAGCGTGGGGCGGGGAGGTGAGCAGTTCTTC. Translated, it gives CASSVGRGGEQFF.